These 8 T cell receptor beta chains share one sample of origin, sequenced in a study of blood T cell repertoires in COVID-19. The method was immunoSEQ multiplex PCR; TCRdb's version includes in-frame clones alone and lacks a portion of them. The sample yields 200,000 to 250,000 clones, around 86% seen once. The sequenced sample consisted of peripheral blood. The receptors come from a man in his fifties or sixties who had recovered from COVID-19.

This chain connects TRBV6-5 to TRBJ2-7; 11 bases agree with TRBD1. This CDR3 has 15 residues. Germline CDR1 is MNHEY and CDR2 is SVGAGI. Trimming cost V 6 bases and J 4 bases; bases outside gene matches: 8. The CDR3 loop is CASRPRTGGSYEQYF. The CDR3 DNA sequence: TGTGCCAGCAGGCCTAGGACAGGGGGCAGTTACGAGCAGTACTTC.

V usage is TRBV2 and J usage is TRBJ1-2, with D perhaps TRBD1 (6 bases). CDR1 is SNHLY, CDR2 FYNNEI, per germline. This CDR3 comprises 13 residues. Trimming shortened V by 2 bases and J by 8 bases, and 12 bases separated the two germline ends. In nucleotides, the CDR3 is TGTGCCAGCAGTGAACGACAGGTGGGAGGCTACACCTTC. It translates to CASSERQVGGYTF.

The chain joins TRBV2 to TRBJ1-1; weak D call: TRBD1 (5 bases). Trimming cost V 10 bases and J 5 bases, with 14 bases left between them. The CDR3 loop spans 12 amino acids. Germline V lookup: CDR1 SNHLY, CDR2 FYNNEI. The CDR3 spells CATSGGWTEAFF. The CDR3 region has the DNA TGTGCCACCTCGGGGGGGTGGACTGAAGCTTTCTTT.

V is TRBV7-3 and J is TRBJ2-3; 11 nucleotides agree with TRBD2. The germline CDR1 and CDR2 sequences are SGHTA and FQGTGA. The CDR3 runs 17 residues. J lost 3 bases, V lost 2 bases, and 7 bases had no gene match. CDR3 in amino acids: CASSLRLTSGGTDTQYF. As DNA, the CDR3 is TGTGCCAGCAGCTTACGTCTAACTAGCGGGGGTACAGATACGCAGTATTTT.

CDR3 sequence (DNA): TGTGCCAGCAGCCGGACGGGGCTAGCGGGCGTCAGCTCCTACAATGAGCAGTTCTTC. This gives the protein CASSRTGLAGVSSYNEQFF. The chain is built from TRBV7-2 and TRBJ2-1; TRBD2 aligns across 8 bases. The germline V gene encodes CDR1 SGHTA and CDR2 FQGNSA. After removal of 5 bases from V and 0 bases from J, the junction contained 15 bases not matched to a gene. The CDR3 consists of 19 residues.

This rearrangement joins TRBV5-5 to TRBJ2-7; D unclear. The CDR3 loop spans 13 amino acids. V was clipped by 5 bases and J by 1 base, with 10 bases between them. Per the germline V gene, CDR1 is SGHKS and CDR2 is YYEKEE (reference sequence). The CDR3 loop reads CASSTAESYEQYF. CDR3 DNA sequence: TGTGCCAGCAGTACCGCGGAATCCTACGAGCAGTACTTC.

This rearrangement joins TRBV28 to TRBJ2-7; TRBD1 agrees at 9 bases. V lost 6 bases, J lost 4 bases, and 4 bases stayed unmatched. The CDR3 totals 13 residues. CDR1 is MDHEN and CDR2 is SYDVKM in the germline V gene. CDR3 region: CASRGTGLYEQYF. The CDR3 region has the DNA TGTGCCAGCAGAGGGACAGGGCTATACGAGCAGTACTTC.

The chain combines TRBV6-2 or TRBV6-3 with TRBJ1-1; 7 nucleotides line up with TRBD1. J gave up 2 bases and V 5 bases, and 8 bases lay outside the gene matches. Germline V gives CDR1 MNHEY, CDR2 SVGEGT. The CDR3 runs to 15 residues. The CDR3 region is CASSDLWTGNTEAFF. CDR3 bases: TGTGCCAGCAGTGATCTATGGACAGGTAACACTGAAGCTTTCTTT.